This T cell receptor beta chain comes out of a study of glioma-infiltrating T cells after dendritic cell vaccination. Study-wide results and caveats: Estimated pretreatment TIL content predicted outcome after dendritic cell vaccination.

Input was approximately 1.8 ug genomic DNA, or all available if less. Produced via immunoSEQ multiplex PCR; TCRdb's table is partial and in-frame only. The sample records about 46,000 clones, 70% to 90% being singletons. Germline V gene sequence: CDR1 KGHSH, CDR2 LQKENI. This CDR3 has 16 amino acids. The V end lost 0 bases, the J end lost 0 bases, and 12 bases lay between the germline ends. Points on this clone: Its antigen is not identified.

Time point specified: after dendritic cell vaccination, including at tumor progression/relapse. Fresh-frozen tumor tissue and more than two years of survival data were available for all. This receptor was obtained from a human donor with glioblastoma. The sequencing used blood, collected after dendritic cell vaccination. The V and J genes are TRBV18 and TRBJ2-7; perhaps TRBD1 as D (6 bases). This CDR3 reads CASSPPNRASSYEQYF. CDR3 sequence (DNA): TGTGCCAGCTCACCACCGAACAGGGCAAGCTCCTACGAGCAGTACTTC.